What follows is one T cell receptor (beta chain) and its context. From germline, CDR1 is SGHRS and CDR2 YFSETQ. The CDR3 is made up of 14 amino acids. J was trimmed by 5 bases and V by 2 bases; bases with no gene match: 3. Sequencing was performed with immunoSEQ multiplex PCR; in TCRdb, only in-frame clones are kept and a portion is missing. The table lists some 500,000 clones, about 96% of them singletons. The data are from a study of shared clonotypes between healthy human individuals. The sequenced material came from naive CD4+ T cells sorted from blood. Described subset: CD45RA+ positively selected. The sequence derives from a woman in her thirties in good health. The chain links TRBV5-1 to TRBJ2-1; 8 nucleotides agree with TRBD1. The CDR3 bases are TGCGCCAGCAGCTTTCAGGGGGCGCACAATGAGCAGTTCTTC. Translation gives CASSFQGAHNEQFF.